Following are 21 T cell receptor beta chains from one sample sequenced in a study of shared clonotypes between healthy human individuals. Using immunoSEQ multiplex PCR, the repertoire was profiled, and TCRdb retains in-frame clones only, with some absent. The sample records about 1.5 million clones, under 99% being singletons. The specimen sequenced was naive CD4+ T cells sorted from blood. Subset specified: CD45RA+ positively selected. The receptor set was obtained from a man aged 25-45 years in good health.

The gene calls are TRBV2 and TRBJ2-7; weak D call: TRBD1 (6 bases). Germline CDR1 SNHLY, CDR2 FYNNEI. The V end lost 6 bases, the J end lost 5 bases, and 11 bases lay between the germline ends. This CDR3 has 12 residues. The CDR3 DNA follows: TGTGCCAGCAGCCCAGGGGAGCACGAGCAGTACTTC. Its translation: CASSPGEHEQYF. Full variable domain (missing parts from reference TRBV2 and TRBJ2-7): EPEVTQTPSHQVTQMGQEVILRCVPISNHLYFYWYRQILGQKVEFLVSFYNNEISEKSEIFDDQFSVERPDGSNFTLKIRSTKLEDSAMYFCASSPGEHEQYFGPGTRLTVT.

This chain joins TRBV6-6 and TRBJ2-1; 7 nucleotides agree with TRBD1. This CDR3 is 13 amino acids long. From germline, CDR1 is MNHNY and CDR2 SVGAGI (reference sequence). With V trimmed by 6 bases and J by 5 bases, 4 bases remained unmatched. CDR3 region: CASRLQGNNEQFF. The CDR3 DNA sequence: TGTGCCAGCAGACTACAGGGGAACAATGAGCAGTTCTTC.

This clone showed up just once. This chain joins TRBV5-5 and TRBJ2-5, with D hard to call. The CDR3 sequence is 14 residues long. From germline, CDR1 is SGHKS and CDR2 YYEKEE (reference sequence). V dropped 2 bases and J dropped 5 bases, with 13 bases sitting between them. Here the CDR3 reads CASSFVRKLETQYF. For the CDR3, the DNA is TGTGCCAGCAGCTTTGTCAGGAAACTGGAGACCCAGTACTTC.

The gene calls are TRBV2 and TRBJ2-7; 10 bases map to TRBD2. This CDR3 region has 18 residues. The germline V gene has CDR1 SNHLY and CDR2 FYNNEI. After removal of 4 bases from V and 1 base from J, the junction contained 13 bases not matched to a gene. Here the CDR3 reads CASSVFKSGRASSYEQYF. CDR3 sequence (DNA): TGTGCCAGCAGTGTATTTAAAAGCGGGAGGGCCTCATCCTACGAGCAGTACTTC.

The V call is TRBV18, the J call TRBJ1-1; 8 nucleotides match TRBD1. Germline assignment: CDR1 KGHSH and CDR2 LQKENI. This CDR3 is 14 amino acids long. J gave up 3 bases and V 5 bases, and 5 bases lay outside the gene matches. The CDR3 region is CASSIKQGDTEAFF. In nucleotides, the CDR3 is TGTGCCAGCTCAATAAAACAGGGGGACACTGAAGCTTTCTTT.

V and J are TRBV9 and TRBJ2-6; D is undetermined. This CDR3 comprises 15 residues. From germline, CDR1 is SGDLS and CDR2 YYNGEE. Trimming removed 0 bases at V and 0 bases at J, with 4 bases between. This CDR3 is CASSVVVSGANVLTF. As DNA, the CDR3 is TGTGCCAGCAGCGTAGTAGTCTCTGGGGCCAACGTCCTGACTTTC.

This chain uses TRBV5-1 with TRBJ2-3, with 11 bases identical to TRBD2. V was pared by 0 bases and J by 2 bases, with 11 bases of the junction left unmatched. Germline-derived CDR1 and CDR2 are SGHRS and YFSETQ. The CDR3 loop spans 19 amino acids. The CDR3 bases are TGCGCCAGCAGCTTGGGGCTAGCGGGAGGACACCACCACACAGATACGCAGTATTTT. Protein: CASSLGLAGGHHHTDTQYF.

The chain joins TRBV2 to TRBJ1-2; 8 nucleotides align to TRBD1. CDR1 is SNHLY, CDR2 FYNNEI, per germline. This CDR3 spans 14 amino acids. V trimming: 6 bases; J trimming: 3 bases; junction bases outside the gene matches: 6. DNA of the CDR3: TGTGCCAGCAGGCGTCAACAGGGGGACTATGGCTACACCTTC. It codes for CASRRQQGDYGYTF.

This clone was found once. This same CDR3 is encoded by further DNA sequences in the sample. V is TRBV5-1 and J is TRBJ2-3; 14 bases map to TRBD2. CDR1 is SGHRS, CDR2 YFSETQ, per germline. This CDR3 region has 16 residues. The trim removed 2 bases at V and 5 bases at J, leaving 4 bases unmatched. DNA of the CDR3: TGCGCCAGCAGCTTAGGGACTAGCGGGAGTGGAGATACGCAGTATTTT. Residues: CASSLGTSGSGDTQYF.

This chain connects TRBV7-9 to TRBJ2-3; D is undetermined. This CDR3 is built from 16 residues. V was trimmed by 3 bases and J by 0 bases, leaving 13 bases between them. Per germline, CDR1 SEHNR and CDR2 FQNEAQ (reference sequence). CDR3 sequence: CASSLRRDRSTDTQYF. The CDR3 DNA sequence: TGTGCCAGCAGCTTGCGCCGCGATCGCAGCACAGATACGCAGTATTTT.

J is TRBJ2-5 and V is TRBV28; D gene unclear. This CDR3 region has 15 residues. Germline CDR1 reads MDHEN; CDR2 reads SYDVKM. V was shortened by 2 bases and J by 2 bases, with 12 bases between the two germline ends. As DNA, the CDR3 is TGTGCCAGCAGTTTACCCCAAGGCAGACAAGAGACCCAGTACTTC. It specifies CASSLPQGRQETQYF. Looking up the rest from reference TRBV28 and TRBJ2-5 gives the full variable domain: DVKVTQSSRYLVKRTGEKVFLECVQDMDHENMFWYRQDPGLGLRLIYFSYDVKMKEKGDIPEGYSVSREKKERFSLILESASTNQTSMYLCASSLPQGRQETQYFGPGTRLLVL.

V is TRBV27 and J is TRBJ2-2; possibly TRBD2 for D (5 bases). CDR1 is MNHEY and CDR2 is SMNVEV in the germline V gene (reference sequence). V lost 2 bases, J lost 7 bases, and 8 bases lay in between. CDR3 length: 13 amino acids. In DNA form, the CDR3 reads TGTGCCAGCAGTTTAATCGGGGTCGGGGAGCTGTTTTTT. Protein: CASSLIGVGELFF.

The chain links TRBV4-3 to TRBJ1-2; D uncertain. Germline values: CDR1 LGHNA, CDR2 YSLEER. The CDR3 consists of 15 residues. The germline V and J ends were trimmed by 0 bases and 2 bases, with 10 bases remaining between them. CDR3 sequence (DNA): TGCGCCAGCAGCCAAGAAGCAGTAGGCAACTATGGCTACACCTTC. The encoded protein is CASSQEAVGNYGYTF.

The CDR3 DNA reads TGCGCCAGCAGCTTGGAGCCTAGCGGGAGACCTCCCCAAGAGACCCAGTACTTC. Translating gives CASSLEPSGRPPQETQYF. This chain joins TRBV5-1 and TRBJ2-5; 10 bases line up with TRBD2. V lost 0 bases to trimming and J lost 1 base; unmatched junction nucleotides: 9. The CDR3 runs 18 residues. Per the germline V gene, CDR1 is SGHRS and CDR2 is YFSETQ. The whole variable domain, filled in from reference TRBV5-1 and TRBJ2-5, reads KAGVTQTPRYLIKTRGQQVTLSCSPISGHRSVSWYQQTPGQGLQFLFEYFSETQRNKGNFPGRFSGRQFSNSRSEMNVSTLELGDSALYLCASSLEPSGRPPQETQYFGPGTRLLVL.

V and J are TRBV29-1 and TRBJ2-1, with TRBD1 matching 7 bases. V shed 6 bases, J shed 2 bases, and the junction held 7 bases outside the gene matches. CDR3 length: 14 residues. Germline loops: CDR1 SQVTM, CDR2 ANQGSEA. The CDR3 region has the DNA TGCAGCGTCGACGACAGGGTGGCCTACAATGAGCAGTTCTTC. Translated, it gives CSVDDRVAYNEQFF.

The CDR3 bases are TGCGCCAGCAGTGAAGTAGGCAGGATCACAGATACGCAGTATTTT. This sequence encodes CASSEVGRITDTQYF. The chain joins TRBV10-2 to TRBJ2-3, with D hard to call. Trimming took off 3 bases at V and 2 bases at J, with 12 bases between the two ends. The CDR3 is 15 amino acids. CDR1 is WSHSY, CDR2 SAAADI, per germline.

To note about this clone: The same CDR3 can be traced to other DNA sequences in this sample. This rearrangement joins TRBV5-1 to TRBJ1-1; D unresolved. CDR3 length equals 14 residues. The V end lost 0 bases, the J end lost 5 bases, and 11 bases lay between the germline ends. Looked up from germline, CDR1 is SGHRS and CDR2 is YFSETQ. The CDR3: CASSLGGGGTEAFF. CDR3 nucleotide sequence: TGCGCCAGCAGCTTGGGAGGAGGAGGGACTGAAGCTTTCTTT.

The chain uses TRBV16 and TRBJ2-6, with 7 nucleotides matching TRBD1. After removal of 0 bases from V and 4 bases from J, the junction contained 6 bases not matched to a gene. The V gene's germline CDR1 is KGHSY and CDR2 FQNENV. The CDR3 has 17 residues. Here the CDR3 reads CASSQSAGGTGANVLTF. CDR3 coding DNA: TGTGCCAGCAGCCAATCGGCAGGGGGTACGGGGGCCAACGTCCTGACTTTC. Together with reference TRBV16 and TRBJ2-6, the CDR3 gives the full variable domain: GEEVAQTPKHLVRGEGQKAKLYCAPIKGHSYVFWYQQVLKNEFKFLISFQNENVFDETGMPKERFSAKCLPNSPCSLEIQATKLEDSAVYFCASSQSAGGTGANVLTFGAGSRLTVL.

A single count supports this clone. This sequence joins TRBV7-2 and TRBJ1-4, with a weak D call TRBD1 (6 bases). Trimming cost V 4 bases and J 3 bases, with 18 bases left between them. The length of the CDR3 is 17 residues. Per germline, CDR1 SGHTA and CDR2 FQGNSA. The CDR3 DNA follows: TGTGCCAGCAGCTGGACAGAGTACGTCTTGGCTAATGAAAAACTGTTTTTT. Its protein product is CASSWTEYVLANEKLFF.

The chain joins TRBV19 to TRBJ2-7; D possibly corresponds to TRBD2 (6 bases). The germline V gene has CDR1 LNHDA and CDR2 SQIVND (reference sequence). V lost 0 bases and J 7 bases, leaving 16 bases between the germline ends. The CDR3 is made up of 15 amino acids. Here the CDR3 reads CASSIDVARGGEQYF. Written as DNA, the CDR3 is TGTGCCAGTAGTATAGATGTGGCAAGAGGAGGGGAGCAGTACTTC.

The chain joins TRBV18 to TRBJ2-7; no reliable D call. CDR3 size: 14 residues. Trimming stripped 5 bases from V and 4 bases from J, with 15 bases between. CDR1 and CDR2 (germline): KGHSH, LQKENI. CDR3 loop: CASSIKERIYEQYF. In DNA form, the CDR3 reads TGTGCCAGCTCAATCAAGGAGAGGATATACGAGCAGTACTTC. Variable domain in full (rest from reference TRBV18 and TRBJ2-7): NAGVMQNPRHLVRRRGQEARLRCSPMKGHSHVYWYRQLPEEGLKFMVYLQKENIIDESGMPKERFSAEFPKEGPSILRIQQVVRGDSAAYFCASSIKERIYEQYFGPGTRLTVT.